This section outlines one T cell receptor beta chain sequence together with its context. Its specificity is unknown. With 60 Vbeta and 13 Jbeta primers, the PCR was carried out. The protocol was immunoSEQ multiplex PCR, while the TCRdb copy is restricted to in-frame clones and leaves out a portion. In the table there are some 140,000 clones, roughly four fifths of which are singletons. The data are from a study of cytomegalovirus exposure and HLA in healthy donors. Turning to the study itself: There were fewer than 500 genotyped donors. Of these, roughly 82% fell in the genetic ancestry cluster associated with self-reported Caucasian donors. Study findings and constraints: For presence/absence analyses, sequencing depth was assumed to be roughly uniform across donors. There were some V segments, including TRBV6-2 and TRBV6-3, excluded as indistinguishable. A highly shared variant cluster was judged a likely technical artifact.

The CDR3 sequence is 16 residues long. Germline V CDR1 and CDR2: MDHEN, SYDVKM. The V segment lost 6 bases and the J segment 3 bases; nucleotides outside the gene matches: 11. This clonotype originated in a woman in her forties or fifties in good health and CMV-seropositive. This chain links TRBV28 with TRBJ1-2; TRBD1 matches at 9 bases. The sequenced sample consisted of PBMCs. The CDR3: CASRALGDRDHYGYTF. The CDR3 bases are TGTGCCAGCAGGGCTCTTGGGGACAGGGATCACTATGGCTACACCTTC.